Following are 20 T cell receptor beta chains from one sample sequenced in a study of blood T cells in healthy people across ages. Primed by a sample-barcoded 5' primer and a J-beta primer mix, a second PCR proceeded for roughly 7 to 12 cycles. TCRdb reanalysed the 5' RACE reads using MiXCR and keeps one entry per CDR3 protein. Of around 900,000 distinct CDR3 sequences listed, roughly 50% are singletons. The sample comprised blood. The receptors stem from a woman between 55 and 75 years old in good health.

CDR3 sequence: CASSLGRQNNQPQHF. The CDR3 nucleotides are TGTGCCAGCAGCCTCGGGAGACAAAACAATCAGCCCCAGCATTTT. This chain joins TRBV3-1 and TRBJ1-5, with D hard to call. The ends were cut back, 4 bases at V and 3 bases at J, with 13 bases in the middle. Germline CDR1 LGHDT, CDR2 YNNKEL (reference sequence). This CDR3 contains 15 residues.

This clonotype was detected only a few times. The J gene is TRBJ1-1, the V gene TRBV29-1, with a tentative D call TRBD1 (6 bases). Trimming removed 8 bases at V and 4 bases at J, with 8 bases between. The germline gives CDR1 SQVTM, CDR2 ANQGSEA. This CDR3 is 10 amino acids long. The CDR3 loop reads CSPGATEAFF. CDR3 sequence (DNA): TGCAGCCCGGGGGCCACTGAAGCTTTCTTT. Full variable domain (missing parts from reference TRBV29-1 and TRBJ1-1): SAVISQKPSRDICQRGTSLTIQCQVDSQVTMMFWYRQQPGQSLTLIATANQGSEATYESGFVIDKFPISRPNLTFSTLTVSNMSPEDSSIYLCSPGATEAFFGQGTRLTVV.

The gene calls are TRBV13 and TRBJ2-2; the D is unclear. This CDR3 comprises 13 residues. Germline-derived CDR1 and CDR2 are PRHDT and FYEKMQ (reference sequence). The V gene lost 0 bases and the J gene lost 6 bases, with 5 bases spanning the gap. CDR3 protein: CASSLGRAGELFF. The CDR3 DNA follows: TGTGCCAGCAGCTTAGGAAGGGCCGGGGAGCTGTTTTTT. Using reference TRBV13 and TRBJ2-2 for the parts outside the CDR3, the full variable domain is AAGVIQSPRHLIKEKRETATLKCYPIPRHDTVYWYQQGPGQDPQFLISFYEKMQSDKGSIPDRFSAQQFSDYHSELNMSSLELGDSALYFCASSLGRAGELFFGEGSRLTVL.

The chain combines TRBV7-2 with TRBJ2-5; the D is unclear. Germline V gene sequence: CDR1 SGHTA, CDR2 FQGNSA. This CDR3 comprises 16 residues. V was cut by 5 bases and J by 1 base, with 17 bases left in between. The CDR3 coding sequence is TGTGCCAGCAGCCCTGCTTGGCTAGTTGGCCAAGAGACCCAGTACTTC. It translates to CASSPAWLVGQETQYF.

The J gene is TRBJ2-1, the V gene TRBV7-7; the D gene is possibly TRBD2 (6 bases). The CDR3 totals 15 residues. Germline loops: CDR1 SSHAT, CDR2 FNYEAQ (reference sequence). V was pared by 7 bases and J by 6 bases, with 19 bases between. In DNA, the CDR3 is TGTGCCAGCACAGCAGCGGGCGCACCCAGCAATGAGCAGTTCTTC. Its translation: CASTAAGAPSNEQFF.

DNA for the CDR3: TGTGCCAGCAGCCCACGGGACATGGATCCAGAGACCCAGTACTTC. Residues: CASSPRDMDPETQYF. The chain has TRBV7-9 and TRBJ2-4; D possibly corresponds to TRBD1 (6 bases). The end of the DNA aligns better with TRBJ2-5, so the J call may be wrong. Germline CDR1 reads SEHNR; CDR2 reads FQNEAQ (reference sequence). CDR3 length: 15 residues.

This chain links TRBV7-9 with TRBJ1-6; unclear D gene. Germline lookup yields CDR1 SEHNR and CDR2 FQNEAQ (reference sequence). The ends were cut back, 1 base at V and 0 bases at J, with 10 bases in the middle. The CDR3 loop spans 17 amino acids. The CDR3, as DNA: TGTGCCAGCAGCTTAGGAGCCGGGCGCTCCTATAATTCACCCCTCCACTTT. The encoded protein is CASSLGAGRSYNSPLHF.

The chain combines TRBV29-1 with TRBJ1-6, with 7 bases matching TRBD1. CDR1 is SQVTM and CDR2 is ANQGSEA in the germline V gene. The CDR3 runs to 13 residues. V shed 3 bases and J 7 bases; nucleotides not matched to a gene: 3. CDR3 sequence reads: CSVDGTDNSPLHF. The DNA of the CDR3 is TGCAGCGTTGATGGGACAGACAATTCACCCCTCCACTTT.

This clonotype was observed a single time. The chain carries TRBV12-3 or TRBV12-4 and TRBJ1-1, with D perhaps matching TRBD1 (5 bases). Trimming removed 6 bases at V and 4 bases at J, with 12 bases between. The CDR3 is 13 residues long. The CDR3 DNA follows: TGTGCCAGCAGGATGCGTGGGGGCACTGAAGCTTTCTTT. Its protein product is CASRMRGGTEAFF.

This chain links TRBV12-3 or TRBV12-4 with TRBJ2-1; possibly TRBD2 for D (5 bases). There are 23 residues in the CDR3. V was cut by 0 bases and J by 0 bases, with 30 bases left in between. DNA of the CDR3: TGTGCCAGCAGTTTAGCTGGTGGGCGTTCAACCCTCGCGACGGGAAGCTCCTACAATGAGCAGTTCTTC. Encoded protein: CASSLAGGRSTLATGSSYNEQFF.

This clonotype was counted only a few times. The chain uses TRBV15 and TRBJ2-7; no firm D call. Germline V gene sequence: CDR1 LNHNV, CDR2 YYDKDF (reference sequence). This CDR3 spans 15 amino acids. Trimming left V 1 base short and J 0 bases short, with 10 bases between. The CDR3 sequence: CATSRGATPSYEQYF. The DNA for the CDR3 is TGTGCCACCAGCAGAGGAGCGACACCCTCCTACGAGCAGTACTTC.

The chain combines TRBV6-4 with TRBJ1-2, with D tentatively TRBD1 (5 bases). V lost 6 bases and J lost 0, with 17 bases in between. Per germline, CDR1 MRHNA and CDR2 SNTAGT. This CDR3 region has 16 residues. The CDR3: CASSASSGGANYGYTF. As DNA, the CDR3 is TGTGCCAGCAGCGCTAGTAGCGGGGGAGCTAACTATGGCTACACCTTC.

V is TRBV20-1 and J is TRBJ2-7; 10 bases map to TRBD2. Matching the DNA end better, TRBJ2-5 makes the J call doubtful. The CDR3 is 13 amino acids. Germline assignment: CDR1 DFQATT and CDR2 SNEGSKA (reference sequence). CDR3 loop: CSAPLAGRETQYF. CDR3 sequence (DNA): TGCAGTGCTCCACTAGCGGGGCGGGAGACCCAGTACTTC.

This clonotype was seen a handful of times. J is TRBJ2-1 and V is TRBV4-1, with D possibly being TRBD2 (6 bases). Germline V gene lookup returns CDR1 MGHRA and CDR2 YSYEKL. Trimming left V 4 bases short and J 0 bases short, with 16 bases between. The CDR3 consists of 17 residues. CDR3 DNA sequence: TGCGCCAGCAGCCGGGAGGTGAGTGGCAGCTCCTACAATGAGCAGTTCTTC. Translating it yields CASSREVSGSSYNEQFF.

The gene calls are TRBV7-3 and TRBJ2-3, with D hard to call. The CDR3 has 16 amino acids. Trimming removed 1 base at V and 3 bases at J, with 14 bases between. Germline CDR1 and CDR2: SGHTA and FQGTGA. CDR3 nucleotides: TGTGCCAGCAGCTTAATAGCTGTGAGTGAGACAGATACGCAGTATTTT. This encodes CASSLIAVSETDTQYF.

The chain combines TRBV6-1 with TRBJ1-2, with 8 bases that match TRBD1. Trimming took 4 bases from V and 8 from J; bases not matched to a gene: 9. The germline CDR1 and CDR2 sequences are MNHNS and SASEGT. The CDR3 length is 14 residues. CDR3 nucleotides: TGTGCCAGCAGTGGATTGGACAGGGTCTTAGGCTACACCTTC. Translating it yields CASSGLDRVLGYTF.

This clonotype has ten or more counts. This chain joins TRBV14 and TRBJ2-5; 9 bases are shared with TRBD2. The CDR3 runs 17 residues. V lost 1 base to trimming and J lost 7 bases; unmatched junction nucleotides: 13. Germline values: CDR1 SGHDN, CDR2 FVKESK. Here the CDR3 reads CASSQAKSSGIDWTQYF. For the CDR3, the DNA is TGTGCCAGCAGCCAAGCTAAGTCTAGCGGGATCGATTGGACCCAGTACTTC.

This clonotype was observed a handful of times. This chain connects TRBV5-6 to TRBJ1-2, with D hard to call. This CDR3 is built from 14 residues. The germline CDR1 and CDR2 sequences are SGHDT and YYEEEE. V dropped 6 bases and J dropped 0 bases, with 12 bases sitting between them. CDR3 in DNA: TGTGCCAGCACCCTGGAGGGAGCTAACTATGGCTACACCTTC. It encodes CASTLEGANYGYTF.

Only a few counts were recorded for this clonotype. The genes are TRBV2 and TRBJ2-3; D may be TRBD1 (6 bases). CDR3 length equals 17 residues. V lost 2 bases and J lost 5, with 20 bases in between. CDR1 is SNHLY and CDR2 is FYNNEI in the germline V gene. This chain's CDR3 is CASSEFKDSLMVDTQYF. The DNA for the CDR3 is TGTGCCAGCAGTGAATTCAAGGACAGTTTAATGGTAGATACGCAGTATTTT.

The chain couples TRBV11-2 to TRBJ2-7; D gene uncertain. V lost 5 bases, J lost 5 bases, and 19 bases lay in between. Germline values: CDR1 SGHAT, CDR2 FQNNGV. The CDR3 contains 15 residues. CDR3 in amino acids: CASSVRDEAMDEQYF. CDR3 nucleotide sequence: TGTGCCAGCAGCGTCCGCGATGAGGCCATGGACGAGCAGTACTTC.